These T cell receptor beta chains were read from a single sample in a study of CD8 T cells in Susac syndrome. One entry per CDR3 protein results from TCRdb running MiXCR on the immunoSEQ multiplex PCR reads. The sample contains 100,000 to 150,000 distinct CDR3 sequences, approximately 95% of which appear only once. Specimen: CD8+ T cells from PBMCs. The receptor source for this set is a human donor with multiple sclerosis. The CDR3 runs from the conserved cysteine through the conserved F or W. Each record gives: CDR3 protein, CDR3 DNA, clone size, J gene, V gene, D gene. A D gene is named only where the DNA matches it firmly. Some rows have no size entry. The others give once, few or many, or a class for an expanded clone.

CDR3 protein: CASSLFKRGDLYNEQFF; CDR3 DNA: TGTGCCAGCAGTTTATTTAAGCGGGGGGACCTATACAATGAGCAGTTCTTC; clone size: -; J gene: TRBJ2-1; V gene: TRBV12-3/TRBV12-4; D gene: TRBD2
CDR3 protein: CASSATPQETQYF; CDR3 DNA: TGTGCCAGCAGCGCGACCCCCCAAGAGACCCAGTACTTC; clone size: -; J gene: TRBJ2-5; V gene: TRBV13; D gene: -
CDR3 protein: CASSLREGNTEAFF; CDR3 DNA: TGTGCCAGCAGTTTAAGGGAGGGCAACACTGAAGCTTTCTTT; clone size: -; J gene: TRBJ1-1; V gene: TRBV27; D gene: -
CDR3 protein: CASSTDDETQYF; CDR3 DNA: TGTGCCAGTAGTACCGATGACGAGACCCAGTACTTC; clone size: -; J gene: TRBJ2-5; V gene: TRBV19; D gene: -
CDR3 protein: CSARDRQRGERETQYF; CDR3 DNA: TGCAGTGCTAGAGATCGGCAGAGAGGAGAGAGGGAGACCCAGTACTTC; clone size: -; J gene: TRBJ2-5; V gene: TRBV20-1; D gene: -
CDR3 protein: CASHFASGGLKRRDEQFF; CDR3 DNA: TGTGCCAGCCACTTCGCTAGCGGGGGTCTTAAGAGGAGGGATGAGCAGTTCTTC; clone size: -; J gene: TRBJ2-1; V gene: TRBV2; D gene: TRBD2
CDR3 protein: CASSATWGVNEQFF; CDR3 DNA: TGTGCCAGCAGCGCTACGTGGGGGGTCAATGAGCAGTTCTTC; clone size: -; J gene: TRBJ2-1; V gene: TRBV9; D gene: -
CDR3 protein: CASGAGDEQFF; CDR3 DNA: TGTGCCAGCGGGGCAGGCGATGAGCAGTTCTTC; clone size: -; J gene: TRBJ2-1; V gene: TRBV25-1; D gene: -
CDR3 protein: CSGRLAGGPHPYNEQFF; CDR3 DNA: TGCAGCGGAAGACTAGCGGGGGGGCCTCATCCCTACAATGAGCAGTTCTTC; clone size: once; J gene: TRBJ2-1; V gene: TRBV29-1; D gene: TRBD2
CDR3 protein: CARGTESFYGYTF; CDR3 DNA: TGTGCCAGGGGGACAGAATCTTTTTATGGCTACACCTTC; clone size: -; J gene: TRBJ1-2; V gene: TRBV2; D gene: TRBD1
CDR3 protein: CASRPGFPYEQYF; CDR3 DNA: TGTGCCAGCAGACCCGGGTTCCCCTACGAGCAGTACTTC; clone size: -; J gene: TRBJ2-7; V gene: TRBV6-6; D gene: -
CDR3 protein: CSARGEQRSEMETQYF; CDR3 DNA: TGCAGTGCTAGGGGAGAACAGAGGTCTGAGATGGAGACCCAGTACTTC; clone size: once; J gene: TRBJ2-5; V gene: TRBV20-1; D gene: -
CDR3 protein: CASSFKGFSEAFF; CDR3 DNA: TGTGCCAGCAGTTTTAAGGGGTTCTCTGAAGCTTTCTTT; clone size: -; J gene: TRBJ1-1; V gene: TRBV27; D gene: -
CDR3 protein: CASSVAGGADTQYF; CDR3 DNA: TGTGCCAGCAGCGTAGCGGGGGGTGCAGATACGCAGTATTTT; clone size: -; J gene: TRBJ2-3; V gene: TRBV9; D gene: TRBD2
CDR3 protein: CASTPGSLNQPQHF; CDR3 DNA: TGTGCCAGCACCCCCGGGAGCCTAAATCAGCCCCAGCATTTT; clone size: -; J gene: TRBJ1-5; V gene: TRBV2; D gene: -
CDR3 protein: CASTRIAGGPSGANVLTF; CDR3 DNA: TGTGCCAGCACCCGAATAGCGGGGGGGCCCTCCGGGGCCAACGTCCTGACTTTC; clone size: -; J gene: TRBJ2-6; V gene: TRBV6-1; D gene: TRBD2
CDR3 protein: CASSELGTETYEQYF; CDR3 DNA: TGTGCCAGCAGTGAACTCGGGACAGAGACCTACGAGCAGTACTTC; clone size: -; J gene: TRBJ2-7; V gene: TRBV6-1; D gene: TRBD1
CDR3 protein: CASGPGPWDTGELFF; CDR3 DNA: TGTGCCAGCGGACCGGGCCCCTGGGACACCGGGGAGCTGTTTTTT; clone size: -; J gene: TRBJ2-2; V gene: TRBV3-1; D gene: -